This T cell receptor beta chain was documented in a study of breast tumors, draining lymph nodes, adjacent tissues. In this sample, this clonotype turned up many times. Its specificity is unknown. Study-level points and caveats: Tumor T cell lymph node origin was a supported hypothesis, not proven. The data were judged consistent with most tumor T cells coming from lymph node and expanding in tumor. Tumor and nontumor repertoires were significantly more similar in luminal-like than in basal-like breast cancer. Tumor TCR diversity was below lymph nodes but above nontumor tissue.

CDR1 and CDR2 from the germline V gene are MNHEY and SVGAGI. This CDR3 region has 15 residues. V shed 5 bases and J 2 bases; nucleotides not matched to a gene: 8. MiXCR was run by TCRdb on the multiplex PCR reads, yielding one entry per CDR3 protein. The data hold roughly 14,000 distinct CDR3 sequences, with 55% to 60% observed a single time. This TCR was sampled from a female donor with breast cancer. Some clones in this sample may be carry-over from other donors' samples. Sample: tumor-adjacent breast tissue. The rearrangement uses TRBV6-5 and TRBJ2-5; 7 nucleotides match TRBD2. CDR3 sequence reads: CASSHLREAQETQYF. DNA of the CDR3: TGTGCCAGCAGTCACCTCCGGGAGGCTCAAGAGACCCAGTACTTC.